Each of the 21 T cell receptor beta chains below was sequenced from the same sample in a study of blood T cell repertoires in COVID-19. The method was immunoSEQ multiplex PCR; TCRdb's version includes in-frame clones alone and lacks a portion of them. The data hold some 120,000 clones, with approximately 81% observed a single time. Material: peripheral blood. These receptors came from a man in his forties or fifties with acute or convalescent COVID-19.

This sequence joins TRBV7-2 and TRBJ2-1, with no clear D. This CDR3 has 13 residues. The germline V and J ends were trimmed by 1 base and 10 bases, with 11 bases remaining between them. Germline V gives CDR1 SGHTA, CDR2 FQGNSA. The CDR3 protein is CASSLDVVREQFF. DNA of the CDR3: TGTGCCAGCAGCTTAGATGTAGTGAGAGAGCAGTTCTTC.

The chain couples TRBV27 to TRBJ2-5; a possible D gene is TRBD2 (5 bases). Trimming stripped 2 bases from V and 5 bases from J, with 18 bases between. The CDR3 has 16 residues. Germline assignment: CDR1 MNHEY and CDR2 SMNVEV (reference sequence). CDR3 residues: CASSLGGLQGFETQYF. The DNA for the CDR3 is TGTGCCAGCAGTTTAGGAGGACTTCAAGGGTTTGAGACCCAGTACTTC.

The CDR3 loop is CASTRQGPPEQYF. The CDR3 DNA reads as TGTGCCAGCACTCGACAGGGCCCACCCGAGCAGTACTTC. This chain links TRBV12-3 or TRBV12-4 with TRBJ2-7; the match to TRBD1 covers 7 bases. J gave up 6 bases and V 7 bases, and 9 bases lay outside the gene matches. The CDR3 spans 13 residues.

This clone has a single count. The chain employs TRBV2 and TRBJ2-7, with TRBD1 matching over 7 bases. Losses at the gene ends were 6 bases for V and 10 bases for J; bases not matched to a gene: 6. The length of the CDR3 is 11 residues. Germline lookup yields CDR1 SNHLY and CDR2 FYNNEI. The CDR3 nucleotides read TGTGCCAGCAGCCTGGGGACAGTACAGTACTTC. Protein product: CASSLGTVQYF.

This rearrangement joins TRBV28 to TRBJ1-4; tentative D call: TRBD1 (6 bases). The germline V gene encodes CDR1 MDHEN and CDR2 SYDVKM. Trimming removed 7 bases at V and 3 bases at J, with 15 bases between. This CDR3 comprises 15 residues. CDR3 in amino acids: CASKGGWWANEKLFF. The CDR3 nucleotides are TGTGCCAGCAAAGGGGGTTGGTGGGCTAATGAAAAACTGTTTTTT.

The chain couples TRBV11-3 to TRBJ2-3; D not certain. V lost 4 bases to trimming and J lost 4 bases, with 6 bases between them. The CDR3 spans 12 residues. CDR1 is SGHNT, CDR2 YENEEA, per germline. CDR3 coding DNA: TGTGCCAGCAGCTCGACACCAGATACGCAGTATTTT. It specifies CASSSTPDTQYF.

The V call is TRBV5-1, the J call TRBJ1-2; 7 bases are a match to TRBD1. The CDR3 runs to 13 residues. V shed 0 bases, J shed 7 bases, and the junction held 3 bases outside the gene matches. Germline CDR1 is SGHRS and CDR2 is YFSETQ. The CDR3 coding sequence is TGCGCCAGCAGCTTGGAGGGGGCTCCTGGCTACACCTTC. Protein product: CASSLEGAPGYTF. Drawing the rest from reference TRBV5-1 and TRBJ1-2, the complete variable domain is KAGVTQTPRYLIKTRGQQVTLSCSPISGHRSVSWYQQTPGQGLQFLFEYFSETQRNKGNFPGRFSGRQFSNSRSEMNVSTLELGDSALYLCASSLEGAPGYTFGSGTRLTVV.

The chain uses TRBV6-5 and TRBJ1-1, with TRBD1 matching 7 bases. The trim removed 0 bases at V and 4 bases at J, leaving 2 bases unmatched. CDR1 and CDR2 from the germline V gene are MNHEY and SVGAGI. This CDR3 region has 14 residues. CDR3 sequence reads: CASSYSTGFTEAFF. CDR3 nucleotide sequence: TGTGCCAGCAGTTACTCGACAGGGTTCACTGAAGCTTTCTTT.

This chain joins TRBV5-6 and TRBJ1-4; D not resolved. There are 16 residues in the CDR3. CDR1 is SGHDT, CDR2 YYEEEE, per germline. V dropped 4 bases and J dropped 8 bases, with 21 bases sitting between them. The CDR3: CASSPSTDPSGEKLFF. CDR3 coding DNA: TGTGCCAGCAGCCCGAGTACGGACCCTAGCGGGGAAAAACTGTTTTTT.

The chain combines TRBV30 with TRBJ1-1; 7 positions match TRBD1. The CDR3 has 12 amino acids. Per germline, CDR1 GTSNPN and CDR2 SVGIG (reference sequence). With 7 bases clipped from V and 5 bases from J, the junction kept 7 bases outside the gene matches. The CDR3 protein is CASSDRHTEAFF. DNA of the CDR3: TGTGCCTCGTCGGACAGGCATACTGAAGCTTTCTTT.

This chain connects TRBV2 to TRBJ2-3, with TRBD2 matching over 15 bases. The trim removed 7 bases at V and 3 bases at J, leaving 5 bases unmatched. There are 16 residues in the CDR3. Looked up from germline, CDR1 is SNHLY and CDR2 is FYNNEI. CDR3 in amino acids: CASTGLAGGATDTQYF. As DNA, the CDR3 is TGTGCCAGCACTGGACTAGCGGGGGGGGCTACAGATACGCAGTATTTT.

This sequence joins TRBV19 and TRBJ2-1; 9 bases line up with TRBD2. The germline V gene encodes CDR1 LNHDA and CDR2 SQIVND (reference sequence). Unmatched junction bases numbered 5, after V lost 5 bases and J lost 6 bases. The CDR3 contains 14 residues. The CDR3, as DNA: TGTGCCAGTAGTTGGGGGACTAGCCGCAATGAGCAGTTCTTC. Translation: CASSWGTSRNEQFF. Full variable domain (remainder filled in from reference TRBV19 and TRBJ2-1): DGGITQSPKYLFRKEGQNVTLSCEQNLNHDAMYWYRQDPGQGLRLIYYSQIVNDFQKGDIAEGYSVSREKKESFPLTVTSAQKNPTAFYLCASSWGTSRNEQFFGPGTRLTVL.

This chain uses TRBV28 with TRBJ2-1; a weak D match, TRBD2 (5 bases). V dropped 3 bases and J dropped 10 bases, with 10 bases sitting between them. This CDR3 has 12 residues. Germline CDR1 and CDR2: MDHEN and SYDVKM. The CDR3 sequence: CASSFMRVEQFF. The CDR3 nucleotides are TGTGCCAGCAGTTTTATGAGGGTGGAGCAGTTCTTC.

In its sample, this clone was seen a few times. The J gene is TRBJ2-5, the V gene TRBV28; a weak D match, TRBD2 (7 bases). The length of the CDR3 is 14 residues. V dropped 8 bases and J dropped 4 bases, with 17 bases sitting between them. Germline V gene lookup returns CDR1 MDHEN and CDR2 SYDVKM. The CDR3 reads CASRGRGLGETQYF. DNA of the CDR3: TGTGCCAGCCGGGGGCGGGGGCTTGGAGAGACCCAGTACTTC.

The gene calls are TRBV20-1 and TRBJ2-1; D is perhaps TRBD2 (7 bases). Germline assignment: CDR1 DFQATT and CDR2 SNEGSKA (reference sequence). The CDR3 is made up of 17 amino acids. Trimming shortened V by 3 bases and J by 7 bases, and 25 bases separated the two germline ends. The CDR3 protein is CSASSARGGAFKNEQFF. The CDR3 nucleotides are TGCAGTGCTAGTTCAGCCCGTGGGGGGGCTTTTAAGAATGAGCAGTTCTTC.

The count of this clone is one. This sequence joins TRBV5-4 and TRBJ2-7, with TRBD1 identical over 7 bases. Trimming cost V 5 bases and J 1 base; bases outside gene matches: 6. CDR1 and CDR2 (germline): SGHNT, YYREEE (reference sequence). This CDR3 region has 14 residues. CDR3: CASRPGQTSYEQYF. In DNA, the CDR3 is TGTGCCAGCAGGCCGGGACAGACTTCCTACGAGCAGTACTTC.

This chain uses TRBV7-9 with TRBJ1-5, with TRBD1 identical over 7 bases. Germline values: CDR1 SEHNR, CDR2 FQNEAQ (reference sequence). The CDR3 has 16 residues. Germline trimming cut 5 bases from V and 9 bases from J; bases unmatched to any gene: 16. CDR3 sequence reads: CASSPGGISPFRPQHF. The CDR3 DNA is TGTGCCAGCAGCCCAGGGGGGATTTCCCCTTTTCGGCCCCAGCATTTT.

J is TRBJ1-1 and V is TRBV7-9; no clear D gene. V lost 1 base, J lost 7 bases, and 4 bases lay in between. Germline values: CDR1 SEHNR, CDR2 FQNEAQ (reference sequence). The CDR3 has 11 residues. CDR3 DNA: TGTGCCAGCAGCTTAGTCGGTGAAGCTTTCTTT. Protein product: CASSLVGEAFF.

The rearrangement links TRBV7-2 to TRBJ2-1, with D unresolved. Germline CDR1 reads SGHTA; CDR2 reads FQGNSA. V was clipped by 5 bases and J by 0 bases, with 11 bases between them. This CDR3 comprises 15 residues. CDR3 DNA sequence: TGTGCCAGCAGCAAATTGGGCAGCTCCTACAATGAGCAGTTCTTC. Protein sequence: CASSKLGSSYNEQFF.

The J gene is TRBJ2-7, the V gene TRBV6-5; 10 positions agree with TRBD1. Germline V CDR1 and CDR2: MNHEY, SVGAGI. The junction had 6 bases not matched to a gene; V was cut back by 4 bases and J by 3 bases. CDR3 length: 15 amino acids. CDR3 in DNA: TGTGCCAGCAGTTTGCGGACAGGGGGGAACTACGAGCAGTACTTC. It translates to CASSLRTGGNYEQYF.

The rearrangement joins TRBV6-6 to TRBJ1-1; the D is unclear. Trimming removed 0 bases at V and 0 bases at J, with 8 bases between. The CDR3 runs 15 residues. The germline V gene has CDR1 MNHNY and CDR2 SVGAGI (reference sequence). The CDR3 bases are TGTGCCAGCAGTTACTCTGACATGTTGAACACTGAAGCTTTCTTT. This translates into CASSYSDMLNTEAFF.